Below, 16 T cell receptor beta chains from the same sample are listed, as sequenced in a study of blood T cell repertoires in COVID-19. Using immunoSEQ multiplex PCR, the repertoire was profiled, and TCRdb retains in-frame clones only, with some absent. The sample holds over 150,000 clones, about three quarters seen once. Sequencing input: peripheral blood. The receptors were gathered from a man older than 75 with acute or convalescent COVID-19.

The rearrangement uses TRBV5-1 and TRBJ1-4, with D possibly being TRBD1 (5 bases). V lost 2 bases, J lost 6 bases, and 11 bases lay in between. CDR3 length: 14 residues. The germline gives CDR1 SGHRS, CDR2 YFSETQ. CDR3 region: CASSFQGSDEKLFF. In DNA, the CDR3 is TGCGCCAGCAGCTTTCAGGGCTCGGATGAAAAACTGTTTTTT.

V is TRBV19 and J is TRBJ1-1, with 8 bases that match TRBD1. The V segment lost 11 bases and the J segment 10 bases; nucleotides outside the gene matches: 12. This CDR3 is built from 12 residues. CDR1 and CDR2 from the germline V gene are LNHDA and SQIVND (reference sequence). The CDR3 bases are TGTGCCGCCCGGACAGCGGGGACAGGAGCTTTCTTT. Translated, it gives CAARTAGTGAFF.

J is TRBJ2-4 and V is TRBV30, with D possibly being TRBD1 (5 bases). V was clipped by 0 bases and J by 2 bases, with 11 bases between them. CDR3 length equals 15 residues. Germline assignment: CDR1 GTSNPN and CDR2 SVGIG (reference sequence). The DNA of the CDR3 is TGTGCCTGGAGTGTACATCAGGGTTCCAAAAACATTCAGTACTTC. Protein sequence: CAWSVHQGSKNIQYF.

This chain links TRBV6-2 or TRBV6-3 with TRBJ1-5; TRBD1 matches 11 bases. CDR1 and CDR2 from the germline V gene are MNHEY and SVGEGT. The V and J ends lost 2 bases and 4 bases, in that order; junction bases with no gene match: 7. The CDR3 covers 17 residues. CDR3 in amino acids: CASSYQDRGHKNQPQHF. The CDR3 region has the DNA TGTGCCAGCAGTTACCAGGACAGGGGGCATAAAAATCAGCCCCAGCATTTT.

The chain combines TRBV21-1 with TRBJ1-5. TRBV21-1 is labeled a pseudogene. CDR3 length: 16 amino acids. The CDR3 bases are TGTGCCAGCCCCAAAGCGGACGGGGGGCCGGGTCAGCCCCAGCATTTT. This sequence encodes CASPKADGGPGQPQHF.

This rearrangement joins TRBV15 to TRBJ1-2; TRBD1 is a possible D gene (5 bases). CDR1 LNHNV and CDR2 YYDKDF come from the germline V gene (reference sequence). Trimming shortened V by 0 bases and J by 4 bases, and 9 bases separated the two germline ends. CDR3 length equals 14 residues. The CDR3 nucleotides read TGTGCCACCAGCAGAGATGCGGACACCTATGGCTACACCTTC. Amino acids: CATSRDADTYGYTF.

With regard to this clone: The sample holds other DNA sequences that translate to the same CDR3. The rearrangement uses TRBV2 and TRBJ2-2; 9 nucleotides match TRBD1. CDR1 and CDR2 from the germline V gene are SNHLY and FYNNEI. V lost 6 bases and J lost 2; bases outside the gene matches: 4. The CDR3 is 15 residues long. The CDR3 protein is CASRPGQGNTGELFF. Here the CDR3 DNA reads TGTGCCAGCAGACCGGGACAGGGCAACACCGGGGAGCTGTTTTTT.

The chain carries TRBV6-6 and TRBJ2-5; D may be TRBD1 (6 bases). Trimming stripped 7 bases from V and 7 bases from J, with 10 bases between. From germline, CDR1 is MNHNY and CDR2 SVGAGI (reference sequence). The CDR3 has 11 amino acids. CDR3 nucleotide sequence: TGTGCCAGCACCCAGGGGTGGACCCAGTACTTC. Its translation is CASTQGWTQYF.

This clone was seen a handful of times. This sequence joins TRBV19 and TRBJ2-3; 13 bases match TRBD2. Germline CDR1 is LNHDA and CDR2 is SQIVND (reference sequence). With V trimmed by 6 bases and J by 1 base, 10 bases remained unmatched. This CDR3 has 18 amino acids. Here the CDR3 reads CASSLTSGGATRTDTQYF. The CDR3 DNA sequence: TGTGCCAGTAGCCTAACTAGCGGGGGGGCGACGCGCACAGATACGCAGTATTTT.

The chain carries TRBV10-2 and TRBJ2-7; 8 bases are shared with TRBD1. V lost 7 bases and J lost 0; bases outside the gene matches: 8. This CDR3 region has 15 residues. From germline, CDR1 is WSHSY and CDR2 SAAADI. The CDR3 reads CASNSGTGSSYEQYV. CDR3 in DNA: TGCGCCAGCAACTCCGGGACAGGAAGCTCCTACGAGCAGTACGTC.

This chain uses TRBV24-1 with TRBJ2-3, with D possibly being TRBD1 (6 bases). V was clipped by 3 bases and J by 9 bases, with 12 bases between them. CDR1 and CDR2 (germline): KGHDR, SFDVKD. This CDR3 contains 13 residues. CDR3 region: CATSDARGTTQYF. In nucleotides, the CDR3 is TGTGCCACCAGTGATGCCAGGGGTACCACGCAGTATTTT.

The rearrangement links TRBV5-4 to TRBJ2-7; D is perhaps TRBD2 (5 bases). Trimming removed 0 bases from V and 0 bases from J, with 10 bases in between. The CDR3 consists of 15 residues. Germline CDR1 and CDR2: SGHNT and YYREEE (reference sequence). The CDR3 loop is CASSLGGGASYEQYF. The CDR3 bases are TGTGCCAGCAGCTTGGGTGGAGGAGCCTCCTACGAGCAGTACTTC.

V and J are TRBV7-2 and TRBJ2-3; D is uncertain. Trimming cost V 0 bases and J 0 bases, with 13 bases left between them. Germline V CDR1 and CDR2: SGHTA, FQGNSA. The CDR3 is 17 residues long. In DNA form, the CDR3 reads TGTGCCAGCAGCTTAGCGGCCCTTACGACTAGCACAGATACGCAGTATTTT. It specifies CASSLAALTTSTDTQYF.

The chain uses TRBV30 and TRBJ2-7, with D tentatively TRBD2 (6 bases). Germline V gene lookup returns CDR1 GTSNPN and CDR2 SVGIG (reference sequence). The CDR3 spans 12 residues. The ends were cut back, 0 bases at V and 5 bases at J, with 8 bases in the middle. The CDR3 nucleotides read TGTGCCTGGAGTGTACGGGGGAACGAGCAGTACTTC. Translation gives CAWSVRGNEQYF.

The chain carries TRBV19 and TRBJ1-2; perhaps TRBD1 as D (5 bases). Trimming stripped 8 bases from V and 5 bases from J, with 18 bases between. Per the germline V gene, CDR1 is LNHDA and CDR2 is SQIVND (reference sequence). The CDR3 is made up of 14 amino acids. The CDR3: CASSGVNVGYGYTF. The CDR3 DNA reads TGTGCCAGTTCGGGGGTTAACGTCGGTTATGGCTACACCTTC.

In this sample, this clone turned up a few times. The chain carries TRBV10-3 and TRBJ1-5, with TRBD1 as a possible D gene (5 bases). V was cut by 4 bases and J by 7 bases, with 11 bases left in between. This CDR3 region has 13 residues. Per germline, CDR1 ENHRY and CDR2 SYGVKD. CDR3 loop: CAISGAQGQPQHF. The CDR3 bases are TGTGCCATCAGTGGCGCTCAGGGCCAGCCCCAGCATTTT.